Below, 21 T cell receptor beta chains from the same sample are listed, as sequenced in a study of memory CD4+ T cells and cytomegalovirus serostatus. The sort gate was single viable CD3+CD4+CD8-CD45RO+ cells for memory CD4+ T cells. The assay was immunoSEQ multiplex PCR, and TCRdb's table has in-frame clones only and misses some. The sample shows around 54,000 clones, 70% to 75% of them seen only once. Material: memory CD4+ T cells from blood. The source is an adult in good health and CMV-seropositive.

This clone is termed medium-sized. The rearrangement links TRBV7-6 to TRBJ1-4, with D possibly matching TRBD1 (5 bases). The CDR3 runs 14 residues. CDR1 and CDR2 from the germline V gene are SGHVS and FNYEAQ. V was clipped by 1 base and J by 8 bases, with 11 bases between them. The CDR3, as DNA: TGTGCCAGCAGCTTAGTAGGGACGGAAGAAAAACTGTTTTTT. Encoded protein: CASSLVGTEEKLFF.

This rearrangement joins TRBV18 to TRBJ2-7; 13 nucleotides line up with TRBD2. V shed 4 bases and J 3 bases; nucleotides not matched to a gene: 3. This CDR3 region has 15 residues. CDR1 is KGHSH, CDR2 LQKENI, per germline. CDR3 amino acids: CASSRTSGSGYEQYF. The CDR3 DNA follows: TGTGCCAGCTCACGGACTAGCGGGAGCGGCTACGAGCAGTACTTC.

J is TRBJ1-5 and V is TRBV2, with a weak D call TRBD1 (5 bases). The CDR3 runs 13 residues. V shed 6 bases and J shed 5 bases, with 11 bases lying between them. Germline-derived CDR1 and CDR2 are SNHLY and FYNNEI. The CDR3 DNA is TGTGCCAGCAGGGACCAAGGGGATCAGCCCCAGCATTTT. Protein sequence: CASRDQGDQPQHF.

The V gene is TRBV10-3, the J gene TRBJ2-1, with TRBD1 matching 7 bases. CDR3 length: 12 residues. The germline gives CDR1 ENHRY, CDR2 SYGVKD. J gave up 9 bases and V 4 bases, and 3 bases lay outside the gene matches. The CDR3 sequence: CAISGQGTEQFF. The CDR3 nucleotides are TGTGCCATCAGTGGACAGGGTACTGAGCAGTTCTTC.

This chain connects TRBV19 to TRBJ2-1; D may be TRBD1 or TRBD2 (5 bases each). V was clipped by 6 bases and J by 3 bases, with 18 bases between them. The germline CDR1 and CDR2 sequences are LNHDA and SQIVND (reference sequence). The CDR3 contains 16 residues. The CDR3 region has the DNA TGTGCCAGTAGCCCATTGGGACGCAAGGACTACAATGAGCAGTTCTTC. Translation gives CASSPLGRKDYNEQFF.

This chain uses TRBV10-3 with TRBJ2-1; D gene ambiguous. V lost 4 bases and J lost 5, with 6 bases in between. The CDR3 is 12 amino acids. Germline CDR1 is ENHRY and CDR2 is SYGVKD. The chain's CDR3 is CAISVVDNEQFF. The CDR3 bases are TGTGCCATCAGTGTCGTAGACAATGAGCAGTTCTTC.

The V call is TRBV6-5, the J call TRBJ1-2; D is undetermined. Germline V gene lookup returns CDR1 MNHEY and CDR2 SVGAGI. V was cut by 2 bases and J by 4 bases, with 17 bases left in between. The CDR3 is made up of 16 amino acids. The CDR3 region is CASSYAEGSRGYGYTF. The CDR3 coding sequence is TGTGCCAGCAGTTACGCTGAGGGCTCTCGGGGCTATGGCTACACCTTC.

V and J are TRBV18 and TRBJ2-3, with 9 bases identical to TRBD2. CDR1 and CDR2 (germline): KGHSH, LQKENI. Trimming cost V 0 bases and J 6 bases; bases outside gene matches: 4. There are 15 residues in the CDR3. CDR3 sequence reads: CASSPPSGGRDTQYF. The CDR3 region has the DNA TGTGCCAGCTCACCACCCAGCGGGGGGCGGGATACGCAGTATTTT.

The CDR3: CASSLAQADTQYF. In DNA form, the CDR3 reads TGTGCCAGCAGCCTAGCACAGGCAGATACGCAGTATTTT. The chain is built from TRBV11-2 and TRBJ2-3; D is perhaps TRBD1 or TRBD2 (5 bases each). Germline-derived CDR1 and CDR2 are SGHAT and FQNNGV. With 5 bases removed from V and 4 bases from J, the gap between germline ends came to 10 bases. This CDR3 has 13 amino acids.

The V call is TRBV9, the J call TRBJ1-2; TRBD1 aligns across 9 bases. The germline CDR1 and CDR2 sequences are SGDLS and YYNGEE. After removal of 3 bases from V and 8 bases from J, the junction contained 5 bases not matched to a gene. There are 13 residues in the CDR3. The CDR3 nucleotides are TGTGCCAGCAGCGCAGGACAGGGGCTGGGCTACACCTTC. Amino acid sequence: CASSAGQGLGYTF.

This clone was found a few times. The chain employs TRBV20-1 and TRBJ1-1; 7 nucleotides match TRBD1. Germline CDR1 is DFQATT and CDR2 is SNEGSKA (reference sequence). The junction had 11 bases not matched to a gene; V was cut back by 6 bases and J by 13 bases. The CDR3 covers 11 residues. The DNA for the CDR3 is TGCAGTGCCTTAGAGGCGGACAGGTTTTTCTTT. Protein product: CSALEADRFFF.

This clone was counted a few times. This chain joins TRBV7-2 and TRBJ2-7, with 15 positions matching TRBD2. The J segment lost 6 bases and the V segment lost 1 base, leaving 7 bases of the junction unmatched. Germline CDR1 and CDR2: SGHTA and FQGNSA. This CDR3 contains 17 residues. This CDR3 is CASSLVGLAGGASEQYF. The CDR3 DNA follows: TGTGCCAGCAGCTTAGTAGGACTAGCGGGAGGGGCAAGCGAGCAGTACTTC.

This clone was seen a single time. The genes are TRBV6-5 and TRBJ1-4; D uncertain. Deletions cut 2 bases from V and 7 bases from J, with 8 bases between. The CDR3 is 13 amino acids. Germline V CDR1 and CDR2: MNHEY, SVGAGI. The CDR3 nucleotides are TGTGCCAGCAGTTACGGGTTGGGTGAAAAACTGTTTTTT. As protein: CASSYGLGEKLFF.

The rearrangement joins TRBV7-9 to TRBJ1-1; tentative D call: TRBD1 (5 bases). The CDR3 loop spans 12 amino acids. V lost 1 base to trimming and J lost 8 bases, with 8 bases between them. Germline assignment: CDR1 SEHNR and CDR2 FQNEAQ (reference sequence). CDR3 nucleotides: TGTGCCAGCAGCTTAGGCGGGGCCGAAGCTTTCTTT. This gives the protein CASSLGGAEAFF.

The rearrangement joins TRBV15 to TRBJ2-3; 8 positions match TRBD2. Unmatched junction bases numbered 2, after V lost 1 base and J lost 2 bases. This CDR3 is 15 amino acids long. Germline CDR1 LNHNV, CDR2 YYDKDF (reference sequence). The CDR3 DNA sequence: TGTGCCACCAGCAGAGCGGGGGGGAACACAGATACGCAGTATTTT. It codes for CATSRAGGNTDTQYF.

The rearrangement links TRBV30 to TRBJ2-5; 7 nucleotides align to TRBD2. Germline trimming cut 0 bases from V and 13 bases from J; bases unmatched to any gene: 11. The CDR3 covers 13 residues. CDR1 is GTSNPN, CDR2 SVGIG, per germline (reference sequence). This CDR3 is CAWSVRGAGLLYF. The DNA for the CDR3 is TGTGCCTGGAGTGTACGGGGAGCGGGACTCCTGTACTTC.

A few counts support this clone. The rearrangement uses TRBV7-8 and TRBJ1-1; D not certain. Looked up from germline, CDR1 is SGHVS and CDR2 is FQNEAQ. The CDR3 covers 14 residues. Trimming took 2 bases from V and 3 from J, leaving 10 bases between them. CDR3 DNA: TGTGCCAGCAGCTTATCAAACAGTTACACTGAAGCTTTCTTT. Translating it yields CASSLSNSYTEAFF.

J is TRBJ2-3 and V is TRBV30; maybe TRBD2 (6 bases). In germline, CDR1 is GTSNPN, CDR2 SVGIG (reference sequence). V lost 3 bases and J lost 4, with 11 bases in between. This CDR3 is built from 13 residues. This chain's CDR3 is CAWSIREADTQYF. The CDR3 DNA follows: TGTGCCTGGAGCATCAGGGAGGCAGATACGCAGTATTTT.

The V and J genes are TRBV7-9 and TRBJ2-3; no firm D call. The CDR3 consists of 15 residues. Between the trimmed V and J ends, which lost 6 bases and 2 bases, there was a span of 15 bases. Per germline, CDR1 SEHNR and CDR2 FQNEAQ (reference sequence). The CDR3 DNA is TGTGCCAGCAGTCCTAAGATCAGGATCACAGATACGCAGTATTTT. Residues: CASSPKIRITDTQYF.

There are a few counts of this clone. The chain uses TRBV7-7 and TRBJ2-5; tentatively, D is TRBD1 or TRBD2 (5 bases each). The germline gives CDR1 SSHAT, CDR2 FNYEAQ (reference sequence). The CDR3 covers 15 residues. The V and J ends lost 0 bases and 5 bases respectively, with 13 bases between them. CDR3 coding DNA: TGTGCCAGCAGCTTAGCGGGACCCCGGCCGGAGACCCAGTACTTC. Translation: CASSLAGPRPETQYF.

This clone was counted only a few times. The chain recombines TRBV2 with TRBJ2-1; D perhaps matches TRBD2 (6 bases). CDR1 and CDR2 from the germline V gene are SNHLY and FYNNEI. This CDR3 comprises 15 residues. Between the trimmed V and J ends, which lost 2 bases and 10 bases, there was a span of 18 bases. The CDR3 protein is CASSERTTMSIEQFF. CDR3 in DNA: TGTGCCAGCAGTGAAAGGACTACCATGTCAATCGAGCAGTTCTTC.